This entry lists 29 T cell receptor beta chains sequenced from one sample in a study of CD8 T cells in ankylosing spondylitis. Study-wide results and limits: It appeared that ankylosing spondylitis blood was characterized by a TCR beta motif of roughly 8 highly homologous variants.

In TCRdb, the 5' RACE reads were re-called with MiXCR into one record per CDR3 protein. Here the sample spans 400,000 or so distinct CDR3 sequences, 26% being singletons. No antigens are known for them. Material for sequencing was blood, either unsorted or a sorted T cell fraction (not recorded which). These receptor sequences come from a male donor with ankylosing spondylitis.

This chain uses TRBV2 with TRBJ2-3; D ambiguous. In germline, CDR1 is SNHLY, CDR2 FYNNEI. Trimming shortened V by 4 bases and J by 5 bases, and 19 bases separated the two germline ends. The CDR3 runs 16 residues. CDR3 sequence reads: CASSGGSLTVGDTQYF. The CDR3 DNA reads TGTGCCAGCAGTGGCGGCAGTCTTACGGTGGGAGATACGCAGTATTTT.

This clonotype was recorded a few times. The chain joins TRBV7-9 to TRBJ2-3, with D perhaps TRBD2 (6 bases). V was cut by 5 bases and J by 4 bases, with 13 bases left in between. The germline gives CDR1 SEHNR, CDR2 FQNEAQ (reference sequence). The CDR3 length is 14 residues. The CDR3 bases are TGTGCCAGCAGCCCCCCCGGACTATCAGATACGCAGTATTTT. This sequence encodes CASSPPGLSDTQYF. The whole variable domain, remainder taken from reference TRBV7-9 and TRBJ2-3, is DTGVSQNPRHKITKRGQNVTFRCDPISEHNRLYWYRQTLGQGPEFLTYFQNEAQLEKSRLLSDRFSAERPKGSFSTLEIQRTEQGDSAMYLCASSPPGLSDTQYFGPGTRLTVL.

A few counts support this clonotype. V and J are TRBV7-6 and TRBJ1-1; 9 nucleotides align to TRBD1. V gave up 2 bases and J gave up 2 bases; unmatched junction bases: 9. Germline values: CDR1 SGHVS, CDR2 FNYEAQ. The CDR3 has 17 residues. CDR3 protein: CASSLFVGQGINTEAFF. In DNA form, the CDR3 reads TGTGCCAGCAGCTTATTTGTCGGACAGGGGATTAACACTGAAGCTTTCTTT.

The V call is TRBV5-1, the J call TRBJ2-1, with 8 bases identical to TRBD1. With 4 bases clipped from V and 4 bases from J, the junction kept 10 bases outside the gene matches. The V gene's germline CDR1 is SGHRS and CDR2 YFSETQ. CDR3 length: 16 amino acids. The CDR3 DNA reads as TGCGCCAGCAGCCAAAGGACAGGGTTTGGATACAATGAGCAGTTCTTC. Amino acids: CASSQRTGFGYNEQFF.

This clonotype was seen a handful of times. At one end, the junction sequence differs from germline, possibly due to a read error. The chain combines TRBV5-1 with TRBJ2-3; possible D gene TRBD1, 5 bases. The CDR3 loop spans 13 amino acids. CDR1 SGHRS and CDR2 YFSETQ come from the germline V gene. The CDR3 DNA sequence: TGTGCCAGCAGCCCCCAGGGATCAGATACGCAGTATTTT. Translation: CASSPQGSDTQYF.

The chain combines TRBV4-1 with TRBJ2-3, with 10 bases that match TRBD2. V trimming: 4 bases; J trimming: 2 bases; junction bases outside the gene matches: 9. Germline lookup yields CDR1 MGHRA and CDR2 YSYEKL. CDR3 length: 17 residues. The CDR3 DNA reads TGCGCCAGCAGCCCCTACCAACTAGCGGGATACACAGATACGCAGTATTTT. This sequence encodes CASSPYQLAGYTDTQYF.

In this sample, this clonotype turned up a few times. The chain joins TRBV15 to TRBJ2-1; the D is unclear. This CDR3 spans 13 amino acids. Germline-derived CDR1 and CDR2 are LNHNV and YYDKDF (reference sequence). Trimming cost V 2 bases and J 8 bases, with 10 bases left between them. This CDR3 reads CATSRTFGHEQFF. CDR3 nucleotides: TGTGCCACCAGCAGAACCTTCGGCCATGAGCAGTTCTTC.

In this sample, this clonotype turned up a few times. The V and J genes are TRBV10-3 and TRBJ2-4; D may correspond to TRBD1 or TRBD2 (6 bases each). The ends were cut back, 3 bases at V and 8 bases at J, with 14 bases in the middle. The CDR3 covers 14 residues. Germline V gives CDR1 ENHRY, CDR2 SYGVKD. The chain's CDR3 is CAISDKGGWDIQYF. The CDR3 DNA follows: TGTGCCATCAGTGATAAAGGGGGGTGGGACATTCAGTACTTC.

This clonotype was seen a few times. The rearrangement links TRBV10-2 to TRBJ2-3; 11 bases agree with TRBD2. CDR3 length equals 16 residues. In germline, CDR1 is WSHSY, CDR2 SAAADI. The junction had 7 bases not matched to a gene; V was cut back by 6 bases and J by 2 bases. This CDR3 is CASRVTSGTFTDTQYF. In DNA form, the CDR3 reads TGCGCCAGCAGGGTGACTAGCGGGACATTCACAGATACGCAGTATTTT.

This clonotype was seen repeatedly, ten times or more. The CDR3 reads CASSLALGAETEAFF. The CDR3 DNA is TGCGCCAGCAGCTTGGCCCTGGGGGCCGAAACTGAAGCTTTCTTT. The V gene is TRBV5-1, the J gene TRBJ1-1; a weak D match, TRBD1 (6 bases). This CDR3 spans 15 amino acids. CDR1 and CDR2 from the germline V gene are SGHRS and YFSETQ. Trimming took 0 bases from V and 5 from J, leaving 14 bases between them.

DNA of the CDR3: TGCGCCAGCAGCTTGGGGGCCAGTCGCTCCTACAATGAGCAGTTCTTC. Its protein product is CASSLGASRSYNEQFF. This sequence joins TRBV5-1 and TRBJ2-1; D remains ambiguous. Trimming took off 0 bases at V and 0 bases at J, with 10 bases between the two ends. This CDR3 comprises 16 residues. The V gene's germline CDR1 is SGHRS and CDR2 YFSETQ.

This clonotype was counted between two and nine times. The gene calls are TRBV18 and TRBJ2-1; 7 nucleotides agree with TRBD2. In germline, CDR1 is KGHSH, CDR2 LQKENI. V shed 5 bases, J shed 8 bases, and the junction held 12 bases outside the gene matches. CDR3 size: 15 residues. The CDR3 DNA is TGTGCCAGCTCATCCCTACCCCGGGGGGATGATGAGCAGTTCTTC. Residues: CASSSLPRGDDEQFF. The full variable domain, completed using reference TRBV18 and TRBJ2-1, is NAGVMQNPRHLVRRRGQEARLRCSPMKGHSHVYWYRQLPEEGLKFMVYLQKENIIDESGMPKERFSAEFPKEGPSILRIQQVVRGDSAAYFCASSSLPRGDDEQFFGPGTRLTVL.

The V call is TRBV5-1, the J call TRBJ1-2, with a tentative D call TRBD1 (6 bases). The germline V and J ends were trimmed by 0 bases and 0 bases, with 24 bases remaining between them. CDR1 and CDR2 from the germline V gene are SGHRS and YFSETQ. This CDR3 spans 20 amino acids. DNA of the CDR3: TGCGCCAGCAGCTTGGATACCACCACGTGGACAGAAATAACTAACTATGGCTACACCTTC. Amino acid sequence: CASSLDTTTWTEITNYGYTF.

This clonotype appeared a few times. The chain recombines TRBV29-1 with TRBJ2-5, with 7 nucleotides matching TRBD1. This CDR3 has 15 residues. CDR1 is SQVTM and CDR2 is ANQGSEA in the germline V gene. With 7 bases clipped from V and 5 bases from J, the junction kept 16 bases outside the gene matches. In DNA, the CDR3 is TGCAGCGGTGTCCCGTTAAGGGGGCTCCAGGAGACCCAGTACTTC. Translating it yields CSGVPLRGLQETQYF.

The V and J genes are TRBV6-1 and TRBJ2-7; unclear D gene. This CDR3 is built from 12 residues. V was shortened by 3 bases and J by 4 bases, with 7 bases between the two germline ends. Germline V lookup: CDR1 MNHNS, CDR2 SASEGT. CDR3: CASSDSRYEQYF. CDR3 sequence (DNA): TGTGCCAGCAGTGATTCCAGGTACGAGCAGTACTTC.

This chain joins TRBV20-1 and TRBJ2-5, with 13 bases aligning to TRBD2. Germline CDR1 and CDR2: DFQATT and SNEGSKA (reference sequence). V was pared by 1 base and J by 4 bases, with 9 bases of the junction left unmatched. This CDR3 contains 17 residues. The CDR3 coding sequence is TGCAGTGCTAGAGGACTAGCGGGAGGTCTGGCAAGAGAGACCCAGTACTTC. It yields the protein CSARGLAGGLARETQYF.

The table lists this clonotype with a few counts. This chain connects TRBV5-1 to TRBJ2-1, with TRBD2 identical over 9 bases. This CDR3 has 15 residues. The germline CDR1 and CDR2 sequences are SGHRS and YFSETQ. Germline trimming cut 3 bases from V and 5 bases from J; bases unmatched to any gene: 6. DNA for the CDR3: TGCGCCAGCAGCTCTAGCGGGATCACTCACAATGAGCAGTTCTTC. Translating it yields CASSSSGITHNEQFF.

The rearrangement links TRBV29-1 to TRBJ2-3; TRBD1 might be the D (6 bases). Deletions cut 3 bases from V and 3 bases from J, with 10 bases between. CDR1 is SQVTM, CDR2 ANQGSEA, per germline. The CDR3 runs to 13 residues. CDR3 DNA: TGCAGCGTTGACAGGGGTTTGACAGATACGCAGTATTTT. Translating it yields CSVDRGLTDTQYF.

The rearrangement links TRBV29-1 to TRBJ1-2, with D maybe TRBD1 (6 bases). Germline values: CDR1 SQVTM, CDR2 ANQGSEA. Trimming took off 0 bases at V and 8 bases at J, with 13 bases between the two ends. The CDR3 has 13 amino acids. CDR3 sequence reads: CSVEDRGAGGYTF. The DNA of the CDR3 is TGCAGCGTTGAAGATCGGGGGGCGGGGGGCTACACCTTC.

The genes are TRBV3-1 and TRBJ1-5, with TRBD1 matching 7 bases. V lost 6 bases and J lost 2; bases outside the gene matches: 7. The germline gives CDR1 LGHDT, CDR2 YNNKEL (reference sequence). This CDR3 contains 15 residues. This chain's CDR3 is CASSPTGAGNQPQHF. For the CDR3, the DNA is TGTGCCAGCAGTCCTACAGGGGCCGGCAATCAGCCCCAGCATTTT.

The chain has TRBV5-6 and TRBJ2-2; D is perhaps TRBD1 (5 bases). V was pared by 2 bases and J by 2 bases, with 13 bases between. The CDR3 extends over 16 amino acids. CDR1 is SGHDT, CDR2 YYEEEE, per germline. CDR3 in DNA: TGTGCCAGCAGCTTAGGTATCAGGGTCAACACCGGGGAGCTGTTTTTT. Translating gives CASSLGIRVNTGELFF.

The sample holds a few counts of this clonotype. This chain's CDR3 is CASSWPGRNTEAFF. CDR3 DNA sequence: TGTGCCAGCAGTTGGCCAGGACGCAATACTGAAGCTTTCTTT. This sequence joins TRBV27 and TRBJ1-1; D unresolved. Germline assignment: CDR1 MNHEY and CDR2 SMNVEV (reference sequence). V was trimmed by 4 bases and J by 5 bases, leaving 14 bases between them. The CDR3 spans 14 residues.

This clonotype was seen only a few times. The chain joins TRBV2 to TRBJ1-3; 9 nucleotides agree with TRBD1. This CDR3 comprises 13 residues. Looked up from germline, CDR1 is SNHLY and CDR2 is FYNNEI. After removal of 6 bases from V and 6 bases from J, the junction contained 3 bases not matched to a gene. This CDR3 reads CASRGQGPNTIYF. The DNA of the CDR3 is TGTGCCAGCAGGGGACAGGGCCCAAACACCATATATTTT. The full variable domain, rest sourced from reference TRBV2 and TRBJ1-3, is EPEVTQTPSHQVTQMGQEVILRCVPISNHLYFYWYRQILGQKVEFLVSFYNNEISEKSEIFDDQFSVERPDGSNFTLKIRSTKLEDSAMYFCASRGQGPNTIYFGEGSWLTVV.

The CDR3 spells CSVEDRGSSYEQYF. The DNA of the CDR3 is TGCAGCGTTGAAGATCGAGGGAGTTCCTACGAGCAGTACTTC. The chain carries TRBV29-1 and TRBJ2-7, with a tentative D call TRBD2 (5 bases). V shed 0 bases and J shed 1 base, with 10 bases lying between them. In germline, CDR1 is SQVTM, CDR2 ANQGSEA. The CDR3 is 14 residues long.

A few counts support this clonotype. V and J are TRBV20-1 and TRBJ2-5; the match to TRBD2 covers 14 bases. Germline CDR1 DFQATT, CDR2 SNEGSKA (reference sequence). CDR3 length: 17 residues. Trimming cost V 4 bases and J 2 bases; bases outside gene matches: 9. CDR3 coding DNA: TGCAGTGCTACCCCGGGACTAGCGGGAGTAGGGCAAGAGACCCAGTACTTC. It yields the protein CSATPGLAGVGQETQYF.

This clonotype was seen a few times. The chain is built from TRBV24-1 and TRBJ2-6; D gene ambiguous. Trimming pared 6 bases from V and 0 bases from J, leaving 8 bases between. The germline V gene encodes CDR1 KGHDR and CDR2 SFDVKD. This CDR3 contains 15 residues. CDR3 protein: CATSSTRSGANVLTF. DNA for the CDR3: TGTGCCACCAGTTCTACCCGCTCTGGGGCCAACGTCCTGACTTTC.

The chain combines TRBV29-1 with TRBJ2-2, with unresolved D. Germline CDR1 reads SQVTM; CDR2 reads ANQGSEA. The ends were cut back, 7 bases at V and 4 bases at J, with 13 bases in the middle. The CDR3 length is 13 residues. The CDR3 coding sequence is TGCAGCGCCGCGCAACAGCTCACCGGGGAGCTGTTTTTT. This codes for CSAAQQLTGELFF.

This clonotype was counted a few times. The chain combines TRBV30 with TRBJ2-5; 8 bases match TRBD1. This CDR3 is built from 15 residues. V lost 3 bases to trimming and J lost 4 bases; unmatched junction nucleotides: 10. CDR1 is GTSNPN, CDR2 SVGIG, per germline (reference sequence). The CDR3 DNA is TGTGCCTGGAGCGGTAACACAGGGGGAGGAGAGACCCAGTACTTC. Translation gives CAWSGNTGGGETQYF.

This rearrangement joins TRBV6-4 to TRBJ2-2; D gene ambiguous. The CDR3 loop spans 14 amino acids. Germline CDR1 is MRHNA and CDR2 is SNTAGT. V was cut by 0 bases and J by 4 bases, with 6 bases left in between. In DNA form, the CDR3 reads TGTGCCAGCAGTGACTCCTCAGGCACCGGGGAGCTGTTTTTT. Its protein is CASSDSSGTGELFF.